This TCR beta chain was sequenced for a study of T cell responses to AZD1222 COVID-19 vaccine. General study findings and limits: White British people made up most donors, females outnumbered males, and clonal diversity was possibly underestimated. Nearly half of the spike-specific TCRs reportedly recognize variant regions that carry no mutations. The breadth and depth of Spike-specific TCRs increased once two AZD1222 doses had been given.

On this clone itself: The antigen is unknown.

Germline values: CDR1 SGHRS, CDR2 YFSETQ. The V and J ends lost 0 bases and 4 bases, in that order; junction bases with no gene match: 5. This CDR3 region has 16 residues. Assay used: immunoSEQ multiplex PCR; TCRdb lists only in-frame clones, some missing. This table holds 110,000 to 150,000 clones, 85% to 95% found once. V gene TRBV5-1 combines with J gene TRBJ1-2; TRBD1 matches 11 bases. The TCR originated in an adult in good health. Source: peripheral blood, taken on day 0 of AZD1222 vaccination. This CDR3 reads CASSLAGQGGFYGYTF. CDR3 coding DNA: TGCGCCAGCAGCTTGGCGGGACAGGGGGGTTTCTATGGCTACACCTTC. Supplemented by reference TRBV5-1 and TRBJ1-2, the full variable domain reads KAGVTQTPRYLIKTRGQQVTLSCSPISGHRSVSWYQQTPGQGLQFLFEYFSETQRNKGNFPGRFSGRQFSNSRSEMNVSTLELGDSALYLCASSLAGQGGFYGYTFGSGTRLTVV.